This TCR beta chain was found in a study of shared clonotypes between healthy human individuals. Study-level results: An effect of sequencing depth on clonotype sharing among donors was expected.

As originally analysed: ImmunoSEQ sequences covered only the junction and lacked quality scores; filtering therefore differed. Repertoires were generated with immunoSEQ multiplex PCR, while TCRdb's copy carries only in-frame clones and drops some. V and J calls and clone size come straight from that table; D and trimming were deduced from the DNA. The sample contains about 600,000 clones, about 80% of which appear only once. Regarding this clone: Its antigen is not known.

Without sorting, samples used around 92 million PBMCs for genomic DNA. CDR3 length: 14 residues. The germline gives CDR1 LNHNV, CDR2 YYDKDF (reference sequence). V lost 3 bases, J lost 5 bases, and 12 bases lay in between. What was sequenced was PBMCs. The sequence came from a woman in her thirties or forties in good health. Some clones in this sample may be carry-over from other donors' samples. The chain has TRBV15 and TRBJ2-3; D is unclear. For the CDR3, the DNA is TGTGCCACCAGCAGCAGGCTAGAAGGAGATACGCAGTATTTT. This encodes CATSSRLEGDTQYF.